The present T cell receptor (delta chain) was sequenced within a study of delta chain sequences of gamma delta T cells (dated by TCRdb to the late 2010s). The library was prepared using PCR. Sequencing relied on an Illumina MiSeq. TCRdb reprocessed the public reads with the caller CATT; rows with the same DNA were merged afterwards. The sample table shows 3,000 to 4,000 delta-chain clones, and approximately 63% are seen once. The ten most abundant clones make up approximately 61% of the sample. This clone is termed medium-sized (0.01 to 0.1%). The antigen it recognizes is unknown. TCRdb attributes to this sequence the protein of a much larger clone, which differs from the DNA translation at residues 3 and 4; a read error is likely, and the protein displayed is translated from the DNA. From cysteine to phenylalanine, the CDR3 is 20 amino acids long. The entry retains the CDR3 DNA only, 60 bases that are in frame from base 1. The junction shows trimming of 8 bases on V and 0 bases on J, plus 33 bases between the germline ends. CDR1 GEAIGNYY and CDR2 EKD were looked up in the germline V gene.

The rearrangement combines TRDV2 with TRDJ1; TRDD3 is a weak D gene call, 6 bases matching. The receptor's source is a human donor with breast cancer. Specimen: a tumor sample. The CDR3 reads as follows: CAFYTVSREGDRPYTDKLIF. The sequence in DNA is TGTGCCTTTTACACCGTGTCAAGGGAGGGGGACCGACCTTACACCGATAAACTCATCTTT.